This is a list of T cell receptor beta chains from one sample in a study of T cells in Graves' hyperthyroidism and ophthalmopathy. TCRdb called the multiplex PCR reads again in MiXCR, with one record for every CDR3 protein. The sample has some 700,000 distinct CDR3 sequences, around 15% seen once. The material sequenced was blood. These receptors all stem from a man aged 50 to 60 with Graves' hyperthyroidism. CDR3s include the opening cysteine and the closing phenylalanine or tryptophan. The D gene is left open where the match is weak. Rows may omit the clone size; those that give it use once, few, many or a size class.

V	J	D	size	DNA	CDR3
TRBV6-2/TRBV6-3	TRBJ2-1	.	.	TGTGCCAGCACCATCCGAAAAGACAATGAGCAGTTCTTC	CASTIRKDNEQFF
TRBV12-3/TRBV12-4	TRBJ2-1	.	many	TGTGCCAGCAGGGTACCTCGTGTACGGGACAATGAGCAGTTCTTC	CASRVPRVRDNEQFF
TRBV20-1	TRBJ2-1	TRBD2	.	TGCAGTGTTCTTTCACCGGGACTACCACGGGGAGAGCAGTTCTTC	CSVLSPGLPRGEQFF
TRBV20-1	TRBJ2-3	.	few	TGCAGTGCTACCGGGGGACGCACAGATACGCAGTATTTT	CSATGGRTDTQYF
TRBV19	TRBJ1-1	.	few	TGTGCCAGTAGTATGGGAGGGAAAAACACTGAAGCTTTCTTT	CASSMGGKNTEAFF
TRBV25-1	TRBJ1-4	.	few	TGTGCCAGCAGCGTCACAGGTGTTGTTAATGAAAAACTGTTTTTT	CASSVTGVVNEKLFF
TRBV2	TRBJ2-7	.	many	TGTGCCAGCAGTGAATTTTCGTCGTCCGACGAGCAGTACTTC	CASSEFSSSDEQYF
TRBV7-9	TRBJ2-1	TRBD2	.	TGTGCCAGCAGTCCGGGACTAGCAGCGGAGCAGTTCTTC	CASSPGLAAEQFF
TRBV24-1	TRBJ2-2	TRBD2	many	TGTGCCACCAGTGACCTTCTAGCGGGTAACGGGGAGCTGTTTTTT	CATSDLLAGNGELFF
TRBV6-5	TRBJ2-5	TRBD1	many	TGTGCCAGCAGTTACTCGTCAAGGGGGCTGACCCAGTACTTC	CASSYSSRGLTQYF
TRBV5-1	TRBJ2-5	.	.	TGCGCCAGCAGCTTGGATGGTTGGCAAGAGACCCAGTACTTC	CASSLDGWQETQYF
TRBV7-2	TRBJ2-5	TRBD1	many	TGTGCCAGCAGCTTAATCCCAGGGGGCGGCGAGACCCAGTACTTC	CASSLIPGGGETQYF
TRBV10-2	TRBJ1-2	TRBD1	.	TGCGCCAGCACTCTCCCCGCAACAGGGGTTTATGGCTACACCTTC	CASTLPATGVYGYTF
TRBV11-2	TRBJ2-1	.	many	TGTGCCAGCAGCTTCGCCCCGGGAGAAGGAGATGAGCAGTTCTTC	CASSFAPGEGDEQFF
TRBV29-1	TRBJ2-3	.	few	TGCAGCGCCGGCCCTACGCAGTATTTT	CSAGPTQYF
TRBV11-2	TRBJ2-3	.	many	TGTGCCAGCAGCCCGCCAGGTGTAGATACGCAGTATTTT	CASSPPGVDTQYF
TRBV27	TRBJ2-7	.	many	TGTGCCAGCAGTTTATCGGAACTCTCTGGCCCCTACGAGCAGTACTTC	CASSLSELSGPYEQYF
TRBV3-1	TRBJ2-1	.	.	TGTGCCAGCAGCCAAGGACGGAATACCTACAATGAGCAGTTCTTC	CASSQGRNTYNEQFF
TRBV12-3/TRBV12-4	TRBJ2-4	TRBD2	many	TGTGCCAGCAGTCCGGGACTAGCGGGAGGGCCCAAAAACATTCAGTACTTC	CASSPGLAGGPKNIQYF
TRBV3-1	TRBJ1-2	.	.	TGTGCCAGCAGCCAAGGGTTTGGGATCTATGACTACACCTTC	CASSQGFGIYDYTF
TRBV6-1	TRBJ1-1	.	.	TGTGCCAGCAGACCCACAGGGAGGACTGAAGCTTTCTTT	CASRPTGRTEAFF
TRBV5-1	TRBJ2-5	TRBD2	.	TGCGCCAGCAGCTTTGGCCCGGCGGTAGCGGGGAAGTACCAAGAGACCCAGTACTTC	CASSFGPAVAGKYQETQYF